The 3 T cell receptor beta chains below were found in one sample sequenced in a study of cytomegalovirus exposure and HLA in healthy donors. It was with 60 Vbeta and 13 Jbeta primers that the PCR ran. The assay was immunoSEQ multiplex PCR, and TCRdb's table has in-frame clones only and misses some. Of about 38,000 clones listed, about 72% were seen once; the top ten hold 6.5%. Sequences were obtained from PBMCs. The receptors here all came from a man in his thirties or forties in good health and CMV-seronegative.

The chain recombines TRBV6-1 with TRBJ2-6, with TRBD1 identical over 8 bases. CDR1 is MNHNS and CDR2 is SASEGT in the germline V gene. This CDR3 is built from 15 residues. The J segment lost 1 base and the V segment lost 11 bases, leaving 7 bases of the junction unmatched. The CDR3 coding sequence is TGTGCCGGAGACAGGGGCCGATCTGGGGCCAACGTCCTGACTTTC. Translating it yields CAGDRGRSGANVLTF.

V gene TRBV4-2 combines with J gene TRBJ2-1; D uncertain. Germline V lookup: CDR1 LGHNA, CDR2 YNFKEQ. The length of the CDR3 is 18 residues. Deletions cut 1 base from V and 0 bases from J, with 16 bases between. CDR3 amino acids: CASSQATGALSSYNEQFF. DNA of the CDR3: TGTGCCAGCAGCCAAGCTACCGGAGCTCTCAGCTCCTACAATGAGCAGTTCTTC.

The V call is TRBV29-1, the J call TRBJ2-1; D is uncertain. The germline V gene encodes CDR1 SQVTM and CDR2 ANQGSEA. The CDR3 is 12 residues long. Deletions cut 7 bases from V and 9 bases from J, with 16 bases between. The chain's CDR3 is CSGCEIWSEQFF. DNA for the CDR3: TGCAGCGGGTGTGAGATTTGGAGTGAGCAGTTCTTC.